Given below is one TCR beta chain in context. Antigen unknown. Germline loops: CDR1 SEHNR, CDR2 FQNEAQ (reference sequence). The length of the CDR3 is 13 residues. V gave up 5 bases and J gave up 4 bases, with 11 bases separating them. This entry is derived from a study of human T cells and chemical hapten exposure. The study, taken as a whole, reports: No alteration of TCRs above 1 in 1000 frequency was seen with DPC sensitization.

One entry per CDR3 protein results from TCRdb running MiXCR on the RACE reads. The data hold around 52,000 distinct CDR3 sequences, with roughly a tenth observed a single time. Time point of the sample: patch test 1, 2 weeks after DPC sensitization. Treatment noted: therapeutic diphenylcyclopropenone sensitization with weekly scalp DPC. Alopecia patients deemed DPC-suitable, aged 18 to 70, excluding pregnancy. The study extracted total RNA from unfractionated whole blood. The V and J genes are TRBV7-9 and TRBJ1-1; D possibly corresponds to TRBD1 (6 bases). This specimen was whole blood, taken in connection with sensitization to the hapten diphenylcyclopropenone (DPC). The clonotype originates from a woman in her thirties or forties with alopecia areata. Some clones in this sample may be carry-over from other donors' samples. The CDR3 here is CASSDGQITEAFF. CDR3 nucleotides: TGTGCCAGCAGCGATGGACAGATCACTGAAGCTTTCTTT.